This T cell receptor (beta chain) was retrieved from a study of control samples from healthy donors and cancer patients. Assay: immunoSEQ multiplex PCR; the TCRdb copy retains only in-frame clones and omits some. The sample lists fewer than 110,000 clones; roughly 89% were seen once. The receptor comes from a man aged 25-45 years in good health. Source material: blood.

DNA of the CDR3: TGTGCCAGCGTACCGGTCACAGGGTTTACTGAAAAACTGTTTTTT. Protein sequence: CASVPVTGFTEKLFF. This sequence joins TRBV2 and TRBJ1-4; a weak D match, TRBD1 (6 bases). Trimming cost V 8 bases and J 7 bases, with 20 bases left between them. CDR1 is SNHLY and CDR2 is FYNNEI in the germline V gene. This CDR3 comprises 15 residues.